These 17 T cell receptor beta chains came from one sample sequenced in a study of T cells in Graves' hyperthyroidism and ophthalmopathy. Amplification of TCR beta CDR3 regions was performed using RNA transcripts as template. Using the HTBI primer set, a first-round RT-PCR was run on the TCR CDR3. From the multiplex PCR reads, TCRdb called clonotypes with MiXCR, one entry per CDR3 protein. Of some 530,000 distinct CDR3 sequences listed, under 25% are singletons. The sequenced sample was blood. The receptors were gathered from a woman aged 70-85 years with Graves' ophthalmopathy.

V is TRBV28 and J is TRBJ1-2; 9 bases line up with TRBD1. The CDR3 has 14 amino acids. The germline V gene encodes CDR1 MDHEN and CDR2 SYDVKM. The V and J ends lost 8 bases and 4 bases, in that order; junction bases with no gene match: 8. CDR3 sequence: CASSQGAGSYGYTF. DNA for the CDR3: TGTGCCAGCTCACAGGGGGCTGGGAGCTATGGCTACACCTTC.

This clonotype appeared a single time. This chain connects TRBV7-9 to TRBJ1-3; D unclear. V gave up 5 bases and J gave up 4 bases, with 15 bases separating them. This CDR3 has 15 amino acids. Germline CDR1 SEHNR, CDR2 FQNEAQ (reference sequence). CDR3 in DNA: TGTGCCAGCAGCCCACTTTTGGGGTTCGGAAACACCATATATTTT. As protein: CASSPLLGFGNTIYF. Based on the CDR3 plus reference TRBV7-9 and TRBJ1-3, the full variable domain is DTGVSQNPRHKITKRGQNVTFRCDPISEHNRLYWYRQTLGQGPEFLTYFQNEAQLEKSRLLSDRFSAERPKGSFSTLEIQRTEQGDSAMYLCASSPLLGFGNTIYFGEGSWLTVV.

Notes on this clonotype: It may be a read error: a sequence one base away is much more abundant. The chain employs TRBV12-3 or TRBV12-4 and TRBJ1-2, with D uncertain. The ends were cut back, 7 bases at V and 5 bases at J, with 14 bases in the middle. This CDR3 is 13 amino acids long. The CDR3 sequence: CASNPSRTYGYTF. The CDR3 nucleotides read TGTGCCAGCAACCCCTCGAGGACTTATGGCTACACCTTC.

The table lists this clonotype with a few counts. The chain recombines TRBV29-1 with TRBJ1-5; maybe TRBD1 (6 bases). Germline V gene lookup returns CDR1 SQVTM and CDR2 ANQGSEA. This CDR3 is 13 amino acids long. V lost 7 bases and J lost 4, with 14 bases in between. CDR3 in DNA: TGCAGCGCCCAACCCACAGGGAATCAGCCCCAGCATTTT. Amino acids: CSAQPTGNQPQHF.

This clonotype was seen a few times. CDR3 DNA sequence: TGCAGCTCCACCCTCTTGGCAGATACGCAGTATTTT. It is translated as CSSTLLADTQYF. J is TRBJ2-3 and V is TRBV29-1; D remains unclear. V lost 8 bases and J 4 bases, leaving 13 bases between the germline ends. The CDR3 extends over 12 amino acids. Germline V CDR1 and CDR2: SQVTM, ANQGSEA.

The V gene is TRBV9, the J gene TRBJ1-2; no definite D call. The CDR3 runs to 13 residues. The germline V gene has CDR1 SGDLS and CDR2 YYNGEE. The V end was cut by 2 bases, the J end by 6 bases, with 11 bases between. The CDR3: CASSVRQTDGYTF. Here the CDR3 DNA reads TGTGCCAGCAGCGTCCGACAAACAGATGGCTACACCTTC.

This clonotype was recorded at least ten times. The CDR3 DNA follows: TGTGCCAGCAGGCAGGGAGGCACAGATACGCAGTATTTT. It is translated as CASRQGGTDTQYF. V usage is TRBV2 and J usage is TRBJ2-3, with D perhaps matching TRBD1 or TRBD2 (5 bases each). Germline CDR1 reads SNHLY; CDR2 reads FYNNEI. The CDR3 loop spans 13 amino acids. Trimming removed 6 bases at V and 1 base at J, with 8 bases between.

This clonotype showed up just a few times. This chain links TRBV4-3 with TRBJ2-3, with 7 bases that match TRBD1. Per the germline V gene, CDR1 is LGHNA and CDR2 is YSLEER. The CDR3 has 13 amino acids. The junction had 3 bases not matched to a gene; V was cut back by 3 bases and J by 6 bases. DNA for the CDR3: TGCGCCAGCAGCCATCCCAGGGGGGATACGCAGTATTTT. This translates into CASSHPRGDTQYF.

This clonotype was recorded only once. The chain links TRBV10-3 to TRBJ1-5, with a possible D match to TRBD1 (5 bases). Trimming stripped 8 bases from V and 3 bases from J, with 14 bases between. Germline lookup yields CDR1 ENHRY and CDR2 SYGVKD. The CDR3 is 14 amino acids. This CDR3 is CAIGAESYNQPQHF. The DNA of the CDR3 is TGTGCCATCGGGGCGGAGTCCTACAATCAGCCCCAGCATTTT.

The chain uses TRBV7-8 and TRBJ2-7; D is perhaps TRBD1 (9 bases). CDR1 is SGHVS, CDR2 FQNEAQ, per germline. CDR3 length equals 16 residues. V was cut by 5 bases and J by 3 bases, with 20 bases left in between. The CDR3 nucleotides read TGTGCCAGCAGCACCGGGGGGGGGACAGGGAACTACGAGCAGTACTTC. Protein sequence: CASSTGGGTGNYEQYF.

A few counts support this clonotype. This chain links TRBV20-1 with TRBJ2-7; D perhaps matches TRBD2 (6 bases). Deletions cut 3 bases from V and 2 bases from J, with 14 bases between. CDR3 length: 14 amino acids. Germline loops: CDR1 DFQATT, CDR2 SNEGSKA (reference sequence). The CDR3: CSARPRGSTYEQYF. In nucleotides, the CDR3 is TGCAGTGCTAGGCCCCGGGGGAGTACCTACGAGCAGTACTTC.

CDR3 nucleotide sequence: TGTGCCAGCAGCCCAGGGGGCGCCGTGACCTACGAGCAGTACTTC. Residues: CASSPGGAVTYEQYF. The chain is built from TRBV7-9 and TRBJ2-7; 8 bases are a match to TRBD1. V shed 5 bases and J 2 bases; nucleotides not matched to a gene: 8. This CDR3 comprises 15 residues. Germline values: CDR1 SEHNR, CDR2 FQNEAQ (reference sequence).

The chain has TRBV28 and TRBJ2-1, with TRBD2 matching 8 bases. This CDR3 region has 14 residues. From germline, CDR1 is MDHEN and CDR2 SYDVKM. Trimming took 10 bases from V and 4 from J; bases not matched to a gene: 9. The CDR3: CATLAGGMYNEQFF. For the CDR3, the DNA is TGTGCCACTTTGGCGGGAGGCATGTACAATGAGCAGTTCTTC.

The table lists this clonotype with a few counts. The chain recombines TRBV18 with TRBJ2-2; D could derive from TRBD1 or TRBD2 (5 bases each). V lost 5 bases and J lost 7, with 14 bases in between. In germline, CDR1 is KGHSH, CDR2 LQKENI. CDR3 length: 14 amino acids. In DNA form, the CDR3 reads TGTGCCAGCTCATATGGGACGCGTAGCGGGGAGCTGTTTTTT. This translates into CASSYGTRSGELFF.

Ten or more counts support this clonotype. The chain uses TRBV11-2 and TRBJ2-3, with a possible D match to TRBD2 (5 bases). This CDR3 spans 15 amino acids. The V end was cut by 5 bases, the J end by 3 bases, with 15 bases between. In germline, CDR1 is SGHAT, CDR2 FQNNGV. CDR3 DNA sequence: TGTGCCAGCAGCCAACTAGGCGACGGGACAGATACGCAGTATTTT. It is translated as CASSQLGDGTDTQYF.

This clonotype was counted many times. CDR3 DNA: TGTGCTAGTGGTGACGCATACAGGGGTTCACCCCTCCACTTT. Encoded protein: CASGDAYRGSPLHF. The V call is TRBV12-5, the J call TRBJ1-6; 7 bases are a match to TRBD1. Germline-derived CDR1 and CDR2 are LGHNT and FRNRAP. The CDR3 totals 14 residues. Trimming removed 5 bases from V and 9 bases from J; junction bases left unmatched: 7.

On this clonotype: Mismatch with germline at one junction end may stem from a read error. The gene calls are TRBV28 and TRBJ2-7, with TRBD1 identical over 8 bases. The V gene's germline CDR1 is MDHEN and CDR2 SYDVKM. This CDR3 region has 15 residues. In DNA form, the CDR3 reads TGCGCCAGCAGCCACCCGGGACAGGCCCCCTACGAGCAGTACTTC. Its protein is CASSHPGQAPYEQYF. The full variable domain, rest sourced from reference TRBV28 and TRBJ2-7, is DVKVTQSSRYLVKRTGEKVFLECVQDMDHENMFWYRQDPGLGLRLIYFSYDVKMKEKGDIPEGYSVSREKKERFSLILESASTNQTSMYLCASSHPGQAPYEQYFGPGTRLTVT.